This T cell receptor beta chain originates from a study of breast tumors, draining lymph nodes, adjacent tissues. Notes on the study in general: Data only fit, rather than demonstrated, lymph node origin of most tumor T cells. The data were judged consistent with most tumor T cells coming from lymph node and expanding in tumor.

The CDR3 is 17 residues long. The germline CDR1 and CDR2 sequences are SEHNR and FQNEAQ (reference sequence). Remarks on this clonotype: Its specificity is unknown. The germline gene is not matched at one end of the junction; a read error may be the cause.

A single record per CDR3 protein comes from TCRdb applying MiXCR to the multiplex PCR reads. The sample consists of over 250,000 distinct CDR3 sequences, over 25% of them appearing once. Breast cancer patients provided tissue from their axillary draining lymph nodes. The chain recombines TRBV7-9 with TRBJ2-4, with TRBD1 as a possible D gene (5 bases). The origin of this receptor is a female donor with breast cancer. Some clones in this sample may be carry-over from other donors' samples. The sequenced sample consisted of axillary lymph node tissue. The CDR3: CASSELPYRRAKNLQYF. CDR3 nucleotides: TGTGCCAGCAGCGAGTTACCCTACAGGCGAGCCAAAAACCTTCAGTACTTC.